Following are 30 T cell receptor beta chains from one sample sequenced in a study of blood T cell repertoires in COVID-19. TCRdb's copy holds only in-frame clones and misses some; the assay was immunoSEQ multiplex PCR. Found here are about 370,000 clones, around 92% of them singletons; the top ten hold 3%. Sequenced: peripheral blood. All receptors derive from a woman aged 30 to 39 with COVID-19, enrolled during active disease.

The chain uses TRBV28 and TRBJ2-7, with D maybe TRBD1 (5 bases). Trimming took off 7 bases at V and 1 base at J, with 8 bases between the two ends. Germline V gene data show CDR1 as MDHEN and CDR2 as SYDVKM. This CDR3 spans 12 amino acids. The CDR3 DNA follows: TGTGCCAGCAAGGGGCAGTCCTACGAGCAGTACGTC. It codes for CASKGQSYEQYV.

There are a few counts of this clone. The CDR3 DNA follows: TGTGCCAGCAGCTTGGACAGGGCGAACACTGAAGCTTTCTTT. This sequence encodes CASSLDRANTEAFF. The V and J genes are TRBV7-2 and TRBJ1-1; 8 nucleotides match TRBD1. V was clipped by 3 bases and J by 1 base; unmatched bases: 1. The CDR3 has 14 amino acids. Looked up from germline, CDR1 is SGHTA and CDR2 is FQGNSA. Full variable domain (rest looked up from reference TRBV7-2 and TRBJ1-1): GAGVSQSPSNKVTEKGKDVELRCDPISGHTALYWYRQSLGQGLEFLIYFQGNSAPDKSGLPSDRFSAERTGGSVSTLTIQRTQQEDSAVYLCASSLDRANTEAFFGQGTRLTVV.

This clone occurred once. This chain uses TRBV11-2 with TRBJ1-4, with a possible D match to TRBD1 (5 bases). V was pared by 1 base and J by 8 bases, with 5 bases between. CDR3 length equals 12 residues. Germline V gene sequence: CDR1 SGHAT, CDR2 FQNNGV. The CDR3 protein is CASSLAGEKLFF. CDR3 nucleotide sequence: TGTGCCAGCAGCTTAGCAGGGGAAAAACTGTTTTTT. The variable domain in full, with the rest retrieved from reference TRBV11-2 and TRBJ1-4, is EAGVAQSPRYKIIEKRQSVAFWCNPISGHATLYWYQQILGQGPKLLIQFQNNGVVDDSQLPKDRFSAERLKGVDSTLKIQPAKLEDSAVYLCASSLAGEKLFFGSGTQLSVL.

The V and J genes are TRBV12-3 or TRBV12-4 and TRBJ2-3, with D uncertain. V was cut by 6 bases and J by 5 bases, with 12 bases left in between. The CDR3 covers 13 residues. The CDR3 reads CASRHNTVDTQYF. Written as DNA, the CDR3 is TGTGCCAGCAGACATAACACCGTAGATACGCAGTATTTT.

The V call is TRBV7-9, the J call TRBJ1-2; unclear D gene. CDR3 length: 16 amino acids. The V end lost 2 bases, the J end lost 2 bases, and 15 bases lay between the germline ends. Germline assignment: CDR1 SEHNR and CDR2 FQNEAQ (reference sequence). CDR3: CASSLLRPPLNYGYTF. The CDR3 nucleotides are TGTGCCAGCAGCTTACTGAGGCCCCCACTCAACTATGGCTACACCTTC.

This rearrangement joins TRBV6-6 to TRBJ1-1; the match to TRBD1 covers 10 bases. The CDR3 has 15 amino acids. V was clipped by 5 bases and J by 5 bases; unmatched bases: 8. Germline assignment: CDR1 MNHNY and CDR2 SVGAGI (reference sequence). CDR3 nucleotides: TGTGCCAGCAGTACGGCGACAGGGGGCAGAACTGAAGCTTTCTTT. Protein sequence: CASSTATGGRTEAFF.

The gene calls are TRBV29-1 and TRBJ2-1; D is perhaps TRBD2 (5 bases). CDR3 length equals 15 residues. Germline V gene lookup returns CDR1 SQVTM and CDR2 ANQGSEA. Trimming took off 6 bases at V and 1 base at J, with 16 bases between the two ends. CDR3 in DNA: TGCAGCGTCGGGGTTTCGAGCCCATCCTACAATGAGCAGTTCTTC. Protein: CSVGVSSPSYNEQFF.

The rearrangement joins TRBV25-1 to TRBJ2-5, with TRBD1 matching over 7 bases. The V and J ends lost 8 bases and 4 bases, in that order; junction bases with no gene match: 10. The CDR3 totals 14 residues. CDR1 and CDR2 from the germline V gene are MGHDK and SYGVNS. CDR3 nucleotides: TGTGCCAGCGGAGCAGGGGGAACCGTAGAGACCCAGTACTTC. Amino acids: CASGAGGTVETQYF.

V usage is TRBV9 and J usage is TRBJ2-7, with TRBD2 identical over 14 bases. The CDR3 sequence is 16 residues long. V shed 2 bases and J 2 bases; nucleotides not matched to a gene: 3. The V gene's germline CDR1 is SGDLS and CDR2 YYNGEE. Here the CDR3 DNA reads TGTGCCAGCAGCGTGGGACTAGCGGGGGCTACCTACGAGCAGTACTTC. Translation gives CASSVGLAGATYEQYF.

The rearrangement links TRBV5-1 to TRBJ1-1; D is undetermined. The CDR3 sequence is 11 residues long. In germline, CDR1 is SGHRS, CDR2 YFSETQ. V was trimmed by 4 bases and J by 10 bases, leaving 11 bases between them. The CDR3 DNA follows: TGCGCCAGCAGCGCACCTGGAGGAGCTTTCTTT. It specifies CASSAPGGAFF.

This clone appeared a single time. The rearrangement links TRBV7-6 to TRBJ2-2; no reliable D call. V lost 6 bases, J lost 5 bases, and 7 bases lay in between. From germline, CDR1 is SGHVS and CDR2 FNYEAQ. The CDR3 contains 12 residues. The CDR3 sequence: CASSHETGELFF. CDR3 coding DNA: TGTGCCAGCAGTCACGAGACCGGGGAGCTGTTTTTT.

The V gene is TRBV10-3, the J gene TRBJ1-4; 8 bases match TRBD1. CDR1 is ENHRY, CDR2 SYGVKD, per germline. The CDR3 has 14 amino acids. V gave up 4 bases and J gave up 13 bases; unmatched junction bases: 11. The CDR3 spells CAISGQGPSGGLFF. CDR3 in DNA: TGTGCCATCAGTGGACAGGGGCCAAGTGGTGGACTGTTTTTT.

The sample holds one count of this clone. The CDR3 sequence is CASSLVEGGPQHF. DNA for the CDR3: TGTGCCAGCAGCTTAGTGGAGGGTGGGCCCCAGCATTTT. The rearrangement uses TRBV7-2 and TRBJ1-5; D remains ambiguous. Trimming removed 1 base from V and 9 bases from J, with 10 bases in between. Germline-derived CDR1 and CDR2 are SGHTA and FQGNSA. This CDR3 is 13 amino acids long.

This chain uses TRBV12-3 or TRBV12-4 with TRBJ1-6; a weak D match, TRBD1 (6 bases). This CDR3 has 12 residues. Trimming pared 8 bases from V and 7 bases from J, leaving 9 bases between. CDR3 DNA: TGTGCCAGCCGGGACACAAATTCACCCCTCCACTTT. Its translation is CASRDTNSPLHF.

The J gene is TRBJ2-1, the V gene TRBV6-5; 8 nucleotides agree with TRBD1. The CDR3 covers 13 residues. CDR1 and CDR2 from the germline V gene are MNHEY and SVGAGI. Germline trimming cut 4 bases from V and 8 bases from J; bases unmatched to any gene: 4. The CDR3 region has the DNA TGTGCCAGCAGTTCGACAGGGGCCTATGAGCAGTTCTTC. It yields the protein CASSSTGAYEQFF.

The chain uses TRBV24-1 and TRBJ2-1; TRBD2 matches 7 bases. CDR3 length: 18 residues. Germline V gene sequence: CDR1 KGHDR, CDR2 SFDVKD. V trimming: 6 bases; J trimming: 7 bases; junction bases outside the gene matches: 20. The CDR3 here is CATSRYKVRGGEENEQFF. The CDR3 DNA sequence: TGTGCCACCAGTCGGTATAAGGTTCGCGGGGGAGAGGAGAATGAGCAGTTCTTC.

The gene calls are TRBV5-4 and TRBJ1-2, with TRBD1 matching over 8 bases. V lost 4 bases and J lost 3; bases outside the gene matches: 5. The V gene's germline CDR1 is SGHNT and CDR2 YYREEE (reference sequence). The CDR3 is made up of 14 amino acids. The CDR3 sequence is CASSPDRGYYGYTF. CDR3 bases: TGTGCCAGCAGCCCAGACAGGGGCTACTATGGCTACACCTTC.

A single count supports this clone. The chain links TRBV7-9 to TRBJ2-7, with D unclear. V lost 3 bases to trimming and J lost 3 bases, with 18 bases between them. This CDR3 region has 16 residues. The germline V gene has CDR1 SEHNR and CDR2 FQNEAQ (reference sequence). CDR3: CASSLVLDSYHYEQYF. As DNA, the CDR3 is TGTGCCAGCAGCTTGGTCCTAGATTCCTACCACTACGAGCAGTACTTC.

V is TRBV6-5 and J is TRBJ2-5; TRBD1 matches at 7 bases. Unmatched junction bases numbered 8, after V lost 7 bases and J lost 9 bases. CDR1 is MNHEY, CDR2 SVGAGI, per germline. The length of the CDR3 is 12 residues. DNA of the CDR3: TGTGCCAGCACCCTATTGGGACAGCCCCAGTACTTC. Amino acids: CASTLLGQPQYF.

The V and J genes are TRBV11-2 and TRBJ2-1; D may be TRBD1 (5 bases). CDR3 length equals 13 residues. The V end lost 8 bases, the J end lost 4 bases, and 12 bases lay between the germline ends. Germline V gives CDR1 SGHAT, CDR2 FQNNGV. This CDR3 is CASSLDRYNEQFF. CDR3 DNA sequence: TGTGCCAGCTCTCTTGACAGATACAATGAGCAGTTCTTC.

This chain connects TRBV6-2 or TRBV6-3 to TRBJ2-1; D uncertain. This CDR3 is 14 amino acids long. Between the trimmed V and J ends, which lost 6 bases and 0 bases, there was a span of 9 bases. The germline CDR1 and CDR2 sequences are MNHEY and SVGEGT. The CDR3 coding sequence is TGTGCCAGCAGCCCGAGGAGCTCCTACAATGAGCAGTTCTTC. It codes for CASSPRSSYNEQFF.

This chain uses TRBV3-1 (or the pseudogene TRBV3-2) with TRBJ2-7; 7 nucleotides agree with TRBD1. The length of the CDR3 is 15 residues. Germline loops: CDR1 LGHDT, CDR2 YNNKEL (reference sequence). Trimming at V came to 4 bases and at J to 6 bases, leaving 12 bases not matched to a gene. The CDR3 DNA reads TGTGCCAGCAGCCCCACCCGGGACAGAGGCCTCGAGCAGTACTTC. Encoded protein: CASSPTRDRGLEQYF.

V and J are TRBV27 and TRBJ2-7; D might be TRBD1 (6 bases). The germline V and J ends were trimmed by 5 bases and 4 bases, with 15 bases remaining between them. The CDR3 is made up of 14 amino acids. Germline lookup yields CDR1 MNHEY and CDR2 SMNVEV (reference sequence). CDR3 coding DNA: TGTGCCAGCAGTAAAAGGACAGATCTATACGAGCAGTACTTC. This gives the protein CASSKRTDLYEQYF.

In this sample, this clone turned up once. This sequence joins TRBV12-3 or TRBV12-4 and TRBJ1-4; D gene ambiguous. CDR3 length: 13 residues. The V end was cut by 3 bases, the J end by 7 bases, with 9 bases between. The CDR3 spells CASSFLATEKLFF. CDR3 coding DNA: TGTGCCAGCAGTTTTCTAGCCACTGAAAAACTGTTTTTT.

V usage is TRBV10-3 and J usage is TRBJ2-7; possibly TRBD1 for D (8 bases). V shed 8 bases and J shed 2 bases, with 16 bases lying between them. The CDR3 loop spans 14 amino acids. Germline V gene lookup returns CDR1 ENHRY and CDR2 SYGVKD. The CDR3, as DNA: TGTGCCATCGCGGGAGACAGGGGAACCTACGAGCAGTACTTC. It encodes CAIAGDRGTYEQYF.

The J gene is TRBJ2-7, the V gene TRBV6-5; 10 bases line up with TRBD1. V lost 6 bases and J lost 11; bases outside the gene matches: 16. The CDR3 is made up of 15 amino acids. Germline assignment: CDR1 MNHEY and CDR2 SVGAGI. CDR3 residues: CASRSDRQGALSEYV. CDR3 DNA sequence: TGTGCCAGCAGGTCTGATCGACAGGGGGCTCTCTCGGAGTACGTC.

The rearrangement uses TRBV6-1 and TRBJ1-5; possible D gene TRBD1, 5 bases. The CDR3 length is 15 residues. The V end lost 1 base, the J end lost 5 bases, and 12 bases lay between the germline ends. Per germline, CDR1 MNHNS and CDR2 SASEGT. CDR3 in DNA: TGTGCCAGCAGTGAAGGGTGGGGCCTTTATCAGCCCCAGCATTTT. Its translation is CASSEGWGLYQPQHF.

This clone was observed a single time. The V gene is TRBV4-1, the J gene TRBJ1-2; 7 nucleotides line up with TRBD1. CDR1 is MGHRA and CDR2 is YSYEKL in the germline V gene. CDR3 size: 17 residues. J lost 0 bases, V lost 0 bases, and 7 bases had no gene match. The CDR3 region has the DNA TGCGCCAGCAGCCAAGATGTGGCAGGGGGAGCTAACTATGGCTACACCTTC. Translating it yields CASSQDVAGGANYGYTF.

The chain has TRBV5-6 and TRBJ1-1; a possible D gene is TRBD1 (6 bases). This CDR3 is 13 amino acids long. Germline CDR1 SGHDT, CDR2 YYEEEE. Trimming removed 0 bases from V and 8 bases from J, with 11 bases in between. CDR3 sequence: CASSLEQGREAFF. The CDR3 nucleotides are TGTGCCAGCAGCTTGGAACAGGGTCGGGAAGCTTTCTTT.

The chain links TRBV5-4 to TRBJ2-5, with 8 bases lining up with TRBD2. CDR3 length: 16 residues. The V gene's germline CDR1 is SGHNT and CDR2 YYREEE (reference sequence). The J segment lost 4 bases and the V segment lost 6 bases, leaving 14 bases of the junction unmatched. The CDR3 DNA follows: TGTGCCAGCACCGGCTTTAGTAGCGGGATGGGAGAGACCCAGTACTTC. This codes for CASTGFSSGMGETQYF.